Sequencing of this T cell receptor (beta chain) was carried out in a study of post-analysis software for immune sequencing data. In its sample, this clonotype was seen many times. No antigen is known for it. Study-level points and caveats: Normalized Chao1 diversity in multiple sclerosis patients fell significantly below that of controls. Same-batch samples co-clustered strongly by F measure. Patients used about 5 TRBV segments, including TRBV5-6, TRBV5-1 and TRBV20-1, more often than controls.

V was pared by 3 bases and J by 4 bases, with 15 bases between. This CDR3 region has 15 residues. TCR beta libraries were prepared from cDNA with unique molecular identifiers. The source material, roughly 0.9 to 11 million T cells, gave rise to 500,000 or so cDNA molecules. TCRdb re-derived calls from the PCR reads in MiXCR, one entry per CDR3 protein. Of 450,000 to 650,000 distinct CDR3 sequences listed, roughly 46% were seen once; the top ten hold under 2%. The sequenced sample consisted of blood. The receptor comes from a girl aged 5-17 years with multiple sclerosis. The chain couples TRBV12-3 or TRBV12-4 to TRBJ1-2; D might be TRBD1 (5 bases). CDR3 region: CASSFTGTVFYGYTF. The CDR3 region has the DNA TGTGCCAGCAGTTTCACAGGCACCGTGTTCTATGGCTACACCTTC.